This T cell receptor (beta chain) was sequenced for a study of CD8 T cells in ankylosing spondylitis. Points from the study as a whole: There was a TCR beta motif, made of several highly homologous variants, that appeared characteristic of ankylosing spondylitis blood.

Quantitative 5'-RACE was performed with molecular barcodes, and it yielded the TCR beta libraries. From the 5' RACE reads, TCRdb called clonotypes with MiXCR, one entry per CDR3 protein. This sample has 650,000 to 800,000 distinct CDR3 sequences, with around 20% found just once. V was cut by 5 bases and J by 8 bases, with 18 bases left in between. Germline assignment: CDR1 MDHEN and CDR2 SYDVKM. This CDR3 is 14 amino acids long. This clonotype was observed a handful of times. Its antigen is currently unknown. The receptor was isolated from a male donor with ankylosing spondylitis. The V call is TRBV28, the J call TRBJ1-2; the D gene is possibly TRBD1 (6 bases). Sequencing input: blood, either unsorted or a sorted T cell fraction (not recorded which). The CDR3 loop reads CASSKGGTKGGYTF. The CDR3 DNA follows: TGTGCCAGCAGTAAAGGGGGGACGAAGGGCGGCTACACCTTC.